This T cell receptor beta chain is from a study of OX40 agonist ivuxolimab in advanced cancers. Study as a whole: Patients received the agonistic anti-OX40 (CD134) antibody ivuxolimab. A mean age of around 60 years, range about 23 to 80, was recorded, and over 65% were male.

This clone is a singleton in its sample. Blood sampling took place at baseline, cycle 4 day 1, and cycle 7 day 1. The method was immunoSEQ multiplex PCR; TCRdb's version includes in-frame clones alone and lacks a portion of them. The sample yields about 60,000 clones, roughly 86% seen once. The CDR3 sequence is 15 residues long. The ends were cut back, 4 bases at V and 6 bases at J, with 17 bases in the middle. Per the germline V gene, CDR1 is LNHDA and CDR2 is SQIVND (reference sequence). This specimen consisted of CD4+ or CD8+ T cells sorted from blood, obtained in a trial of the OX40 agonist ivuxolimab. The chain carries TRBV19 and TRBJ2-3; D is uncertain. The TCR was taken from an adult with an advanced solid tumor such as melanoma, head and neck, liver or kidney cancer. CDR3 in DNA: TGTGCCAGTAGTAAAGTTAGGGTGTCCGTGGATACGCAGTATTTT. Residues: CASSKVRVSVDTQYF.